These 3 T cell receptor beta chains were all obtained from the same sample, sequenced in a study of neoadjuvant anti-PD-1 for oral cavity cancer (dated by TCRdb to about 2021). Preparation of the library involved the immunoSEQ multiplex PCR assay. Sourced from immuneACCESS, this table was stored by TCRdb with only in-frame sequences that have V and J called. A share of the clones is absent; for the studies checked, an unresolved V gene accounts for under half, and the remainder has no known explanation. Recorded for this sample are roughly 15,000 clones; about 59% of them occurred a single time. The top ten hold less than 3% of the sample. The sample's time point label, in plain terms: before neoadjuvant nivolumab. The material was PBMCs, obtained before nivolumab (anti-PD-1) treatment. These receptors were obtained from a person aged 40 to 85 with oral cavity squamous cell carcinoma.

V and J are TRBV7-2 and TRBJ2-7; TRBD2 matches at 11 bases. With V trimmed by 7 bases and J by 4 bases, 12 bases remained unmatched. CDR1 is SGHTA and CDR2 is FQGNSA in the germline V gene. The CDR3 runs 16 residues. As DNA, the CDR3 is TGTGCCAGCACCCTACATAGCGGGAGGGCCGCGTACGAGCAGTACTTC. The encoded protein is CASTLHSGRAAYEQYF.

This clone appeared a single time. The J gene is TRBJ2-7, the V gene TRBV28; 7 bases match TRBD2. CDR1 MDHEN and CDR2 SYDVKM come from the germline V gene. Unmatched junction bases numbered 10, after V lost 8 bases and J lost 3 bases. This CDR3 comprises 14 residues. CDR3 sequence reads: CASGPGASGYEQYF. The CDR3 bases are TGTGCCAGCGGACCCGGGGCTAGCGGCTACGAGCAGTACTTC. The full variable domain, completed using reference TRBV28 and TRBJ2-7, is DVKVTQSSRYLVKRTGEKVFLECVQDMDHENMFWYRQDPGLGLRLIYFSYDVKMKEKGDIPEGYSVSREKKERFSLILESASTNQTSMYLCASGPGASGYEQYFGPGTRLTVT.

J is TRBJ1-1 and V is TRBV27, with unresolved D. Trimming took off 4 bases at V and 4 bases at J, with 7 bases between the two ends. Germline V lookup: CDR1 MNHEY, CDR2 SMNVEV (reference sequence). The CDR3 loop spans 12 amino acids. The CDR3 DNA reads TGTGCCAGCAGTTCCCGAACCACTGAAGCTTTCTTT. This sequence encodes CASSSRTTEAFF.